One and the same sample provided the 20 T cell receptor beta chains below, sequenced in a study of blood T cell repertoires in COVID-19. Sequencing used immunoSEQ multiplex PCR; TCRdb keeps in-frame clones, though not all of them. The sample has 78,000 or so clones; roughly four fifths are singletons. What was sequenced was peripheral blood. The origin of the receptors is an elderly man with acute or convalescent COVID-19.

The chain has TRBV21-1 and TRBJ2-3; the DNA was not compared with TRBD2, the D call given in the table. TRBV21-1 is described as a pseudogene. This CDR3 is built from 17 residues. The DNA for the CDR3 is TGTGCCAGCAGCAAAGCAACCGGGACTAGTAACACAGATACGCAGTATTTT. It translates to CASSKATGTSNTDTQYF.

The V call is TRBV5-1, the J call TRBJ1-3, with D unresolved. The V and J ends lost 5 bases and 0 bases respectively, with 6 bases between them. Germline V CDR1 and CDR2: SGHRS, YFSETQ. The CDR3 extends over 13 amino acids. The CDR3 region is CASSVSSGNTIYF. The CDR3 DNA reads as TGCGCCAGCAGTGTCAGCTCTGGAAACACCATATATTTT.

A single count supports this clone. This chain links TRBV6-1 with TRBJ1-2, with TRBD1 matching over 7 bases. Germline CDR1 MNHNS, CDR2 SASEGT. V lost 2 bases to trimming and J lost 0 bases; unmatched junction nucleotides: 6. This CDR3 contains 16 residues. The CDR3 nucleotides read TGTGCCAGCAGTGAACGAGGGACAGATACTAACTATGGCTACACCTTC. Translating it yields CASSERGTDTNYGYTF.

The chain uses TRBV2 and TRBJ2-7; 9 bases line up with TRBD1. This CDR3 is 14 amino acids long. The ends lost 2 bases at V and 4 bases at J; junction bases unmatched: 3. CDR1 and CDR2 from the germline V gene are SNHLY and FYNNEI. DNA for the CDR3: TGTGCCAGCAGTGAAACGGGACAGGGTTACGAGCAGTACTTC. This encodes CASSETGQGYEQYF.

The rearrangement uses TRBV19 and TRBJ1-2; possibly TRBD1 for D (5 bases). There are 14 residues in the CDR3. Trimming stripped 5 bases from V and 7 bases from J, with 17 bases between. The germline V gene has CDR1 LNHDA and CDR2 SQIVND (reference sequence). The CDR3 reads CASSQGLVVVGYTF. In DNA, the CDR3 is TGTGCCAGTAGTCAGGGCTTGGTGGTGGTTGGCTACACCTTC.

V usage is TRBV29-1 and J usage is TRBJ1-2, with D maybe TRBD1 (6 bases). Germline assignment: CDR1 SQVTM and CDR2 ANQGSEA. The ends were cut back, 2 bases at V and 3 bases at J, with 16 bases in the middle. The CDR3 has 15 residues. CDR3 loop: CSVERGGGLDYGYTF. CDR3 sequence (DNA): TGCAGCGTTGAAAGGGGGGGAGGGTTGGACTATGGCTACACCTTC.

The chain has TRBV7-2 and TRBJ1-6, with D perhaps matching TRBD1 (5 bases). The germline V and J ends were trimmed by 5 bases and 9 bases, with 17 bases remaining between them. The CDR3 has 15 amino acids. Germline values: CDR1 SGHTA, CDR2 FQGNSA. CDR3 sequence (DNA): TGTGCCAGCAGCCCCGGGGCCGGAGGGAGTTCACCCCTCCACTTT. It encodes CASSPGAGGSSPLHF.

This sequence joins TRBV5-1 and TRBJ1-6, with D unresolved. This CDR3 region has 16 residues. The V end was cut by 4 bases, the J end by 0 bases, with 11 bases between. Germline CDR1 is SGHRS and CDR2 is YFSETQ. CDR3 sequence (DNA): TGCGCCAGCAGCAACCAACAGAGCTCCTATAATTCACCCCTCCACTTT. It codes for CASSNQQSSYNSPLHF.

The chain has TRBV20-1 and TRBJ1-2, with D perhaps TRBD1 (5 bases). V gave up 3 bases and J gave up 0 bases, with 14 bases separating them. Germline CDR1 and CDR2: DFQATT and SNEGSKA (reference sequence). The CDR3 runs 15 residues. CDR3: CSASSGGRSNYGYTF. In nucleotides, the CDR3 is TGCAGTGCTAGTTCCGGGGGGAGGTCTAACTATGGCTACACCTTC.

The rearrangement uses TRBV6-1 and TRBJ1-5; 8 nucleotides match TRBD1. The V segment lost 1 base and the J segment 7 bases; nucleotides outside the gene matches: 9. Germline CDR1 is MNHNS and CDR2 is SASEGT. This CDR3 has 16 residues. CDR3 coding DNA: TGTGCCAGCAGTGAAGACTCTTTTGGACAGGGCCAGCCCCAGCATTTT. Residues: CASSEDSFGQGQPQHF.

The chain has TRBV6-1 and TRBJ2-5, with 8 nucleotides matching TRBD2. Germline lookup yields CDR1 MNHNS and CDR2 SASEGT. V shed 3 bases and J 5 bases; nucleotides not matched to a gene: 14. This CDR3 contains 17 residues. CDR3 protein: CASSETIGGAGAETQYF. The DNA of the CDR3 is TGTGCCAGCAGTGAGACGATCGGGGGGGCCGGAGCCGAGACCCAGTACTTC.

This chain connects TRBV10-1 to TRBJ1-5; the match to TRBD1 covers 7 bases. Germline-derived CDR1 and CDR2 are WNHNN and SYGVQD (reference sequence). The J segment lost 3 bases and the V segment lost 6 bases, leaving 8 bases of the junction unmatched. The CDR3 is 15 amino acids. The CDR3 reads CASRKKQGNNQPQHF. CDR3 nucleotide sequence: TGCGCCAGCAGGAAGAAACAGGGGAACAATCAGCCCCAGCATTTT.

The chain has TRBV10-3 and TRBJ1-2; 10 bases map to TRBD1. The CDR3 runs 17 residues. J lost 0 bases, V lost 6 bases, and 10 bases had no gene match. Germline V CDR1 and CDR2: ENHRY, SYGVKD. The DNA for the CDR3 is TGTGCCATCAGACAGGGACAGGGGACTCCCTCTAACTATGGCTACACCTTC. Translated: CAIRQGQGTPSNYGYTF.

The rearrangement uses TRBV7-3 and TRBJ2-1; the D gene is possibly TRBD2 (6 bases). Germline CDR1 SGHTA, CDR2 FQGTGA. With 6 bases removed from V and 3 bases from J, the gap between germline ends came to 12 bases. CDR3 length: 14 residues. CDR3 amino acids: CASSRRENYNEQFF. For the CDR3, the DNA is TGTGCCAGCAGTCGGAGGGAGAACTACAATGAGCAGTTCTTC.

The CDR3 reads CASSQKGSGGQPSSADTQYF. In nucleotides, the CDR3 is TGCGCCAGCAGCCAAAAGGGGAGTGGGGGACAGCCATCCTCCGCGGATACGCAGTATTTT. V is TRBV4-1 and J is TRBJ2-3; TRBD1 matches at 7 bases. Germline CDR1 and CDR2: MGHRA and YSYEKL. This CDR3 has 20 residues. Germline trimming cut 2 bases from V and 6 bases from J; bases unmatched to any gene: 23.

The J gene is TRBJ2-3, the V gene TRBV2; D remains ambiguous. The CDR3 is 15 residues long. Germline CDR1 is SNHLY and CDR2 is FYNNEI. V was cut by 2 bases and J by 2 bases, with 11 bases left in between. The CDR3 protein is CASSEFPVATDTQYF. CDR3 nucleotides: TGTGCCAGCAGTGAATTCCCAGTTGCCACAGATACGCAGTATTTT.

The chain combines TRBV18 with TRBJ2-3; 7 positions agree with TRBD1. V was clipped by 3 bases and J by 0 bases; unmatched bases: 3. Germline V gene lookup returns CDR1 KGHSH and CDR2 LQKENI. The CDR3 has 15 residues. The DNA for the CDR3 is TGTGCCAGCTCACCCGGGACAGTGAGCACAGATACGCAGTATTTT. As protein: CASSPGTVSTDTQYF.

V and J are TRBV5-1 and TRBJ1-4, with TRBD1 matching 7 bases. The CDR3 loop spans 15 amino acids. V was clipped by 2 bases and J by 4 bases; unmatched bases: 5. Germline V lookup: CDR1 SGHRS, CDR2 YFSETQ. The CDR3 nucleotides read TGCGCCAGCAGCTTAAACAGGGGCGATAATGAAAAACTGTTTTTT. Residues: CASSLNRGDNEKLFF.

This chain connects TRBV6-5 to TRBJ1-5, with 8 bases identical to TRBD1. The CDR3 runs 15 residues. Trimming cost V 6 bases and J 11 bases; bases outside gene matches: 15. Germline V lookup: CDR1 MNHEY, CDR2 SVGAGI. CDR3 bases: TGTGCCAGCAGCCCACGCCGTGTTGGACAGGGCTCCCAGCATTTT. Translated: CASSPRRVGQGSQHF.

The chain couples TRBV5-1 to TRBJ1-1; possible D gene TRBD1, 6 bases. Germline CDR1 and CDR2: SGHRS and YFSETQ. The CDR3 loop spans 13 amino acids. V lost 2 bases and J lost 10, with 15 bases in between. The CDR3 reads CASSFSQGTGAFF. CDR3 DNA sequence: TGCGCCAGCAGCTTTAGTCAGGGGACGGGAGCTTTCTTT.